This entry concerns a single TCR beta chain. Its specificity is unknown. There are 14 residues in the CDR3. V lost 7 bases to trimming and J lost 0 bases; unmatched junction nucleotides: 6. Germline loops: CDR1 MNHNS, CDR2 SASEGT. A multiplex PCR was run with 60 Vbeta primers and 13 Jbeta primers. The protocol was immunoSEQ multiplex PCR, while the TCRdb copy is restricted to in-frame clones and leaves out a portion. This table holds around 190,000 clones, around 80% found once. The source of the sample is a study of cytomegalovirus exposure and HLA in healthy donors. Study-wide results and caveats: Versus the approximately 700-donor mean, an Asian-associated ancestry cluster reportedly showed fewer N-insertions in a later analysis. Some TCR beta chains (164 of them) were listed as cytomegalovirus-associated.

The rearrangement uses TRBV6-1 and TRBJ2-7; 7 positions match TRBD1. This sequence was found in a woman in her 30s in good health and CMV-seropositive. The sequencing sample was made of PBMCs. The CDR3 nucleotides read TGTGCCAGCACCTCGGGACAGTCCTCCTACGAGCAGTACTTC. This sequence encodes CASTSGQSSYEQYF.